A selection of T cell receptor beta chains follows, all from one sample in a study of cytomegalovirus exposure and HLA in healthy donors. The protocol was immunoSEQ multiplex PCR, while the TCRdb copy is restricted to in-frame clones and leaves out a portion. With about 39,000 clones in the sample, the ten largest clones hold about 3.2%. Sequenced: PBMCs. Receptor source: a woman aged 30 to 39 in good health and CMV-seropositive. CDR3s include the opening cysteine and the closing phenylalanine or tryptophan. Each record gives: clone size, D gene, V gene, J gene, CDR3 DNA, CDR3 protein. The D gene is left open where the match is weak. For some rows the clone size is stated as once, few or many, or as a class when expanded; others skip it.

>.|.|TRBV10-3|TRBJ1-2
TGTGCCATCAGTGAGTCACAGTTCTATGGCTACACCTTC
CAISESQFYGYTF
>.|TRBD1|TRBV28|TRBJ2-3
TGTGCCAGCAGTCGACAGGGGGCCAGCACAGATACGCAGTATTTT
CASSRQGASTDTQYF
>.|.|TRBV7-9|TRBJ1-2
TGTGCCAGCAGCGCCAGCCGGACAGTAGACTATGGCTACACCTTC
CASSASRTVDYGYTF
>.|.|TRBV6-1|TRBJ2-2
TGTGCCAGCATTAAGGGGCTAGACACCGGGGAGCTGTTTTTT
CASIKGLDTGELFF
>.|.|TRBV18|TRBJ2-1
TGTGCCAGCTCACCCTACGGGGGAAACTACAATGAGCAGTTCTTC
CASSPYGGNYNEQFF
>.|.|TRBV28|TRBJ1-2
TGTGCCAGCGTTGTCGGGGGGTCTGGCTACACCTTC
CASVVGGSGYTF
>.|TRBD1|TRBV19|TRBJ1-2
TGTGCCATCAAACAGGGACAGGGTCGTGGCTACACCTTC
CAIKQGQGRGYTF
>.|TRBD1|TRBV5-4|TRBJ1-1
TGTGCCAGCAGCTTTAGGGGGCAGGGTGAAGCTTTCTTT
CASSFRGQGEAFF
>.|.|TRBV5-6|TRBJ2-7
TGTGCCAGCAGTATGACTCCCTCCTACGAGCAGTACTTC
CASSMTPSYEQYF
>.|TRBD2|TRBV6-1|TRBJ2-1
TGTGCCAGCAGTGGGACTAGCGGGGGGCTTACCTACAATGAGCAGTTCTTC
CASSGTSGGLTYNEQFF
>.|.|TRBV10-3|TRBJ2-6
TGTGCCGCGGGTGCGGGGGCCAACGTCCTGACTTTC
CAAGAGANVLTF
>.|.|TRBV5-5|TRBJ1-2
TGTGCCAGCAGCGCCCATGGCCCGGGTAACTATGGCTACACCTTC
CASSAHGPGNYGYTF
>.|TRBD2|TRBV10-3|TRBJ2-3
TGTGCCATCAGTCGCGGGGGGGCCCAAGATACGCAGTATTTT
CAISRGGAQDTQYF
>.|.|TRBV7-9|TRBJ1-2
TGTGCCAGCAGCTTATCAGGGCGAGGCTACACCTTC
CASSLSGRGYTF
>.|TRBD1|TRBV30|TRBJ1-5
TGTGCCTGGAACCTCGGACAGGCTCGGAGCAATCAGCCCCAGCATTTT
CAWNLGQARSNQPQHF
>medium-sized|.|TRBV7-9|TRBJ1-2
TGTGCCAGCAGCCGGCCCGGGGAGGAGAACTATGGCTACACCTTC
CASSRPGEENYGYTF
>.|.|TRBV2|TRBJ1-4
TGTGCCAGCAGTGGACAGCAGGGAAATGAAAAACTGTTTTTT
CASSGQQGNEKLFF
>.|TRBD2|TRBV2|TRBJ2-5
TGTGCCAGGGATATAGCGGGGGGGGAGACCCAATACTTC
CARDIAGGETQYF
>.|.|TRBV4-1|TRBJ2-5
TGCGCCTCAAACGATCCCACTAGCAGGGAGACCCAGTACTTC
CASNDPTSRETQYF
>.|.|TRBV21-1|TRBJ2-7
TGTGCCAGCAGCAAAGGGGCAGCCACCGGCTACGAGCAGTACTTC
CASSKGAATGYEQYF
>.|.|TRBV6-1|TRBJ1-5
TGTGCCAGTAACCTCGGGGGTCAGCCCCAGCATTTT
CASNLGGQPQHF
>.|TRBD1|TRBV19|TRBJ1-1
TGTGCCAGTAGTATAGATCGTTTGGGGACAGCTAAATCGAACACTGAAGCTTTCTTT
CASSIDRLGTAKSNTEAFF
>.|TRBD2|TRBV5-1|TRBJ2-3
TGCGCCAGCAGCCCCCGGATGAGCGGGGGGTCCACAGATACGCAGTATTTT
CASSPRMSGGSTDTQYF
>.|.|TRBV14|TRBJ1-5
TGTGCCAGCAGCCAAGGGGGGGGCGGTCAGCCCCAGCATTTT
CASSQGGGGQPQHF
>.|TRBD1|TRBV10-3|TRBJ2-2
TGTGCCACCGCAGGGGGCCAGTACACCGGGGAGCTGTTTTTT
CATAGGQYTGELFF
>.|TRBD1|TRBV2|TRBJ1-5
TGTGCCAGCAGTGAGTTGACAGGGGGTGATCAGCCCCAGCATTTT
CASSELTGGDQPQHF
>.|.|TRBV4-1|TRBJ2-5
TGCGCCAGCAGCCACCCCGGGACTCTAGAAGAGACCCAGTACTTC
CASSHPGTLEETQYF
>.|.|TRBV11-2|TRBJ2-1
TGTGCCAGCAGCCAACTGGGACATGTGAATGAGCAGTTCTTC
CASSQLGHVNEQFF